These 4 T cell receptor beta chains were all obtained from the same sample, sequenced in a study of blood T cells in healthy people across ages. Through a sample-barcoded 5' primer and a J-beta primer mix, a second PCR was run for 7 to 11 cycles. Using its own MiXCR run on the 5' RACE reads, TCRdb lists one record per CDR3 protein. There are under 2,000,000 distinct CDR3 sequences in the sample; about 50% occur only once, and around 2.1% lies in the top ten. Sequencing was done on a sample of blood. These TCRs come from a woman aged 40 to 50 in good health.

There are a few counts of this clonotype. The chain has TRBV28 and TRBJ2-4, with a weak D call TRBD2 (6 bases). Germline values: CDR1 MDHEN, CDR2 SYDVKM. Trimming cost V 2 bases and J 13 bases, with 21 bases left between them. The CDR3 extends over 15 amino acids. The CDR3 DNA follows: TGTGCCAGCAGTTTACAACCGGGAGAGAAGGTCGGGCAGTACTTC. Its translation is CASSLQPGEKVGQYF.

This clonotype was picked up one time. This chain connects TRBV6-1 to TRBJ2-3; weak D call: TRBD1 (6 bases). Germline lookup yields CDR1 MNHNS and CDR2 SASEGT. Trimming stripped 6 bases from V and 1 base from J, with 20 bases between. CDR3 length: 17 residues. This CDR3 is CASRLQGPLGGTDTQYF. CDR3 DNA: TGTGCCAGCAGGCTACAGGGTCCATTAGGTGGCACAGATACGCAGTATTTT.

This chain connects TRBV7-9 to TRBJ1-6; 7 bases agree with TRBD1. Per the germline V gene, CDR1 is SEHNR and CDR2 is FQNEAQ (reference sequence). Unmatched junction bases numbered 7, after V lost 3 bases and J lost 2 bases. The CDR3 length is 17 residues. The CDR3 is CASSFRTGAAYNSPLHF. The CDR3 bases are TGTGCCAGCAGCTTTCGGACAGGCGCCGCCTATAATTCACCCCTCCACTTT.

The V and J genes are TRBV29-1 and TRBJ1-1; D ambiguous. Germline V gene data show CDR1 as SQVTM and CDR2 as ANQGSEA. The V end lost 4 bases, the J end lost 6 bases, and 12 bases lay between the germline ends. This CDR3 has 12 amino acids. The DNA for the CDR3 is TGCAGCGTTGCGGATCTTGTAGCTGAAGCTTTCTTT. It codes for CSVADLVAEAFF.